Below, 25 T cell receptor beta chains from the same sample are listed, as sequenced in a study of primary melanoma T cells and metastatic recurrence. Clones were sequenced by immunoSEQ multiplex PCR, and TCRdb holds only the in-frame ones, with some missing. Found here are 900 to 1,300 clones, around 72% of them singletons; the top ten hold roughly 14%. Sequenced sample: melanoma tumor tissue. Receptors originate from a human donor with melanoma.

This chain links TRBV28 with TRBJ1-5, with 9 bases aligning to TRBD1. The CDR3 is made up of 16 amino acids. Germline V gene lookup returns CDR1 MDHEN and CDR2 SYDVKM. Trimming took 6 bases from V and 4 from J; bases not matched to a gene: 10. The CDR3 spells CASSDRGINSNQPQHF. CDR3 sequence (DNA): TGTGCCAGCAGCGACAGGGGGATAAATAGTAATCAGCCCCAGCATTTT.

J is TRBJ2-7 and V is TRBV11-3; D possibly uses TRBD1 or TRBD2 (5 bases each). This CDR3 is 14 amino acids long. CDR1 SGHNT and CDR2 YENEEA come from the germline V gene. Trimming left V 3 bases short and J 12 bases short, with 21 bases between. The CDR3 protein is CASSFTRDPGRLYF. The CDR3 nucleotides are TGTGCCAGCAGCTTCACCCGGGACCCGGGTAGGCTGTACTTC.

Relative to its sample, this clone is large. The chain combines TRBV23-1 with TRBJ1-1; no definite D call. Being an ORF, TRBV23-1 has a function that is uncertain. Trimming took off 6 bases at V and 1 base at J, with 9 bases between the two ends. The CDR3 spans 13 residues. CDR3 in amino acids: CASSPYTNTEAFF. CDR3 nucleotides: TGCGCCAGCAGCCCGTACACGAACACTGAAGCTTTCTTT.

This chain joins TRBV6-8 and TRBJ2-1; D not certain. The germline V gene has CDR1 MNHGY and CDR2 SAAAGT. The CDR3 runs to 15 residues. V dropped 6 bases and J dropped 2 bases, with 14 bases sitting between them. The DNA of the CDR3 is TGTGCCAGCAGGTTCGACCGGAATCCCTACAATGAGCAGTTCTTC. This codes for CASRFDRNPYNEQFF.

The rearrangement uses TRBV30 and TRBJ1-2, with 9 bases lining up with TRBD1. Germline values: CDR1 GTSNPN, CDR2 SVGIG (reference sequence). The V gene end was trimmed by 5 bases and the J gene end by 4 bases; junction bases not matched to a gene: 5. This CDR3 region has 13 residues. The CDR3 is CAWGQGWTYGYTF. The DNA of the CDR3 is TGTGCCTGGGGACAGGGGTGGACCTATGGCTACACCTTC. The full variable domain, in which reference TRBV30 and TRBJ1-2 provide the parts outside the CDR3, is SQTIHQWPATLVQPVGSPLSLECTVEGTSNPNLYWYRQAAGRGLQLLFYSVGIGQISSEVPQNLSASRPQDRQFILSSKKLLLSDSGFYLCAWGQGWTYGYTFGSGTRLTVV.

The chain joins TRBV23-1 to TRBJ2-1; D may correspond to TRBD1 or TRBD2 (5 bases each). TRBV23-1 is flagged as an ORF with uncertain function. The length of the CDR3 is 15 residues. V lost 6 bases and J 6 bases, leaving 18 bases between the germline ends. The CDR3 reads CASSLAGTIANEQFF. The CDR3 region has the DNA TGCGCCAGCAGCTTAGCCGGGACCATAGCCAATGAGCAGTTCTTC.

The chain couples TRBV7-6 to TRBJ1-5, with TRBD1 as a possible D gene (5 bases). The CDR3 spans 14 residues. Germline assignment: CDR1 SGHVS and CDR2 FNYEAQ. V was shortened by 5 bases and J by 7 bases, with 15 bases between the two germline ends. DNA for the CDR3: TGTGCCAGCAGCATGGGGACTTCCAGCCAGCCCCAGCATTTT. Its protein product is CASSMGTSSQPQHF.

This chain links TRBV28 with TRBJ2-2, with 7 bases fitting TRBD1. Germline V CDR1 and CDR2: MDHEN, SYDVKM. The CDR3 covers 17 residues. V lost 8 bases and J lost 0; bases outside the gene matches: 12. DNA for the CDR3: TGTGCCAGCCACCGCTCGGGGACAGCCGCGAACACCGGGGAGCTGTTTTTT. Translation gives CASHRSGTAANTGELFF. Filled out from reference TRBV28 and TRBJ2-2, the complete variable domain reads DVKVTQSSRYLVKRTGEKVFLECVQDMDHENMFWYRQDPGLGLRLIYFSYDVKMKEKGDIPEGYSVSREKKERFSLILESASTNQTSMYLCASHRSGTAANTGELFFGEGSRLTVL.

This chain uses TRBV6-1 with TRBJ2-3, with a weak D call TRBD2 (6 bases). Germline lookup yields CDR1 MNHNS and CDR2 SASEGT. The CDR3 is 17 residues long. The V end lost 0 bases, the J end lost 2 bases, and 15 bases lay between the germline ends. The CDR3 sequence is CASSEARAGRTTDTQYF. Here the CDR3 DNA reads TGTGCCAGCAGTGAAGCAAGGGCGGGGAGAACCACAGATACGCAGTATTTT.

This chain connects TRBV11-1 to TRBJ2-7; TRBD2 aligns across 8 bases. The J segment lost 0 bases and the V segment lost 4 bases, leaving 2 bases of the junction unmatched. Germline CDR1 reads SGHAT; CDR2 reads FQDESV (reference sequence). The CDR3 totals 14 residues. Here the CDR3 reads CASSSGGVSYEQYF. In nucleotides, the CDR3 is TGTGCCAGCAGCTCGGGGGGGGTCTCCTACGAGCAGTACTTC.

The chain is built from TRBV7-6 and TRBJ1-1; TRBD1 matches 8 bases. The germline gives CDR1 SGHVS, CDR2 FNYEAQ. CDR3 length: 14 amino acids. With V trimmed by 4 bases and J by 4 bases, 5 bases remained unmatched. The CDR3 DNA follows: TGTGCCAGCAGCTCACAGGGGGAAGGCACTGAAGCTTTCTTT. The encoded protein is CASSSQGEGTEAFF.

The chain recombines TRBV6-8 with TRBJ1-6; 7 nucleotides agree with TRBD1. This CDR3 has 17 amino acids. V shed 2 bases and J 10 bases; nucleotides not matched to a gene: 14. In germline, CDR1 is MNHGY, CDR2 SAAAGT. CDR3 nucleotide sequence: TGTGCCAGCAGTTACGTCCGCCCAAGCAGGGGGAGGTCACCCCTCCACTTT. Residues: CASSYVRPSRGRSPLHF.

This clone was counted a few times. The genes are TRBV19 and TRBJ2-1; 10 bases fit TRBD2. The V segment lost 3 bases and the J segment 0 bases; nucleotides outside the gene matches: 5. Germline V gene lookup returns CDR1 LNHDA and CDR2 SQIVND (reference sequence). The CDR3 length is 17 residues. CDR3 DNA sequence: TGTGCCAGTAGTATGCGCGCTAGCGGGAGCTCCTACAATGAGCAGTTCTTC. Its translation is CASSMRASGSSYNEQFF. Together with reference TRBV19 and TRBJ2-1, the CDR3 gives the full variable domain: DGGITQSPKYLFRKEGQNVTLSCEQNLNHDAMYWYRQDPGQGLRLIYYSQIVNDFQKGDIAEGYSVSREKKESFPLTVTSAQKNPTAFYLCASSMRASGSSYNEQFFGPGTRLTVL.

The chain employs TRBV11-3 and TRBJ2-5, with 14 bases lining up with TRBD2. The CDR3 contains 16 residues. J gave up 4 bases and V 4 bases, and 5 bases lay outside the gene matches. Looked up from germline, CDR1 is SGHNT and CDR2 is YENEEA. CDR3 sequence reads: CASSSGLAGGRETQYF. The DNA of the CDR3 is TGTGCCAGCAGCTCAGGACTAGCGGGGGGTCGAGAGACCCAGTACTTC.

The gene calls are TRBV28 and TRBJ2-7; D is possibly TRBD2 (5 bases). Germline CDR1 is MDHEN and CDR2 is SYDVKM. V was cut by 5 bases and J by 2 bases, with 10 bases left in between. The CDR3 spans 13 residues. This CDR3 reads CASSPGVAYEQYF. In DNA, the CDR3 is TGTGCCAGCAGTCCCGGGGTGGCCTACGAGCAGTACTTC.

The V call is TRBV11-3, the J call TRBJ2-7; the D gene is possibly TRBD1 (6 bases). Germline loops: CDR1 SGHNT, CDR2 YENEEA. V was shortened by 6 bases and J by 2 bases, with 14 bases between the two germline ends. CDR3 length: 14 amino acids. CDR3 loop: CASSVSGDTYEQYF. The CDR3 nucleotides read TGTGCCAGCAGTGTTTCAGGGGATACCTACGAGCAGTACTTC. The whole variable domain, remainder taken from reference TRBV11-3 and TRBJ2-7, is EAGVVQSPRYKIIEKKQPVAFWCNPISGHNTLYWYLQNLGQGPELLIRYENEEAVDDSQLPKDRFSAERLKGVDSTLKIQPAELGDSAVYLCASSVSGDTYEQYFGPGTRLTVT.

This clone appeared once. The chain combines TRBV25-1 with TRBJ2-5, with a weak D call TRBD1 (7 bases). The germline V gene encodes CDR1 MGHDK and CDR2 SYGVNS. The V gene lost 5 bases and the J gene lost 2 bases, with 18 bases spanning the gap. The CDR3 contains 16 residues. The DNA for the CDR3 is TGTGCCAGCAGTATTTCCAGGGGGACTTCTCAAGAGACCCAGTACTTC. This sequence encodes CASSISRGTSQETQYF.

This clone was counted a single time. The chain employs TRBV2 and TRBJ1-2; 8 bases are a match to TRBD1. CDR1 and CDR2 from the germline V gene are SNHLY and FYNNEI. The V and J ends lost 5 bases and 3 bases, in that order; junction bases with no gene match: 2. The CDR3 length is 13 residues. Here the CDR3 reads CASSPTGDYGYTF. The CDR3 DNA reads TGTGCCAGCAGTCCGACAGGGGACTATGGCTACACCTTC.

This rearrangement joins TRBV28 to TRBJ2-1; TRBD1 might be the D (6 bases). Per the germline V gene, CDR1 is MDHEN and CDR2 is SYDVKM. The CDR3 consists of 15 residues. Trimming removed 2 bases at V and 9 bases at J, with 17 bases between. The CDR3 DNA follows: TGTGCCAGCAGTTTACGGAACAGGGCAGCCGCTGAGCAGTTCTTC. Its protein product is CASSLRNRAAAEQFF.

The count of this clone is one. The genes are TRBV10-2 and TRBJ1-2; D uncertain. The germline V gene has CDR1 WSHSY and CDR2 SAAADI. The CDR3 totals 13 residues. Trimming removed 0 bases from V and 3 bases from J, with 5 bases in between. CDR3 loop: CASSESDHYGYTF. DNA of the CDR3: TGCGCCAGCAGTGAGTCGGATCACTATGGCTACACCTTC.

A word on this clone: The DNA is omitted, as the CDR3 cannot be located on it reliably, and the CDR3 follows TCRdb's listing. The J gene is TRBJ2-7, the V gene TRBV19; TRBD1 was called by the table and not checked on the DNA. Germline assignment: CDR1 LNHDA and CDR2 SQIVND (reference sequence). The CDR3 adds up to 14 amino acids, both ends counted. The chain's CDR3 is CASSTDREVNEQYF.

The chain recombines TRBV25-1 with TRBJ2-5; 14 nucleotides line up with TRBD2. Trimming took 4 bases from V and 4 from J; bases not matched to a gene: 5. Germline CDR1 reads MGHDK; CDR2 reads SYGVNS. This CDR3 contains 16 residues. The CDR3 loop is CASSVPGTSGRETQYF. In DNA, the CDR3 is TGTGCCAGCAGTGTACCCGGGACTAGCGGGAGAGAGACCCAGTACTTC.

This sequence joins TRBV6-8 and TRBJ2-3; 7 nucleotides agree with TRBD2. Germline V gene lookup returns CDR1 MNHGY and CDR2 SAAAGT. The CDR3 has 14 amino acids. Trimming at V came to 2 bases and at J to 6 bases, leaving 5 bases not matched to a gene. CDR3 bases: TGTGCCAGCAGTTACGGGCGGGGGATCGATACGCAGTATTTT. Amino acids: CASSYGRGIDTQYF.

The chain carries TRBV28 and TRBJ1-5; D uncertain. The germline CDR1 and CDR2 sequences are MDHEN and SYDVKM. This CDR3 comprises 12 residues. The V end was cut by 4 bases, the J end by 5 bases, with 6 bases between. The CDR3 DNA follows: TGTGCCAGCAGTTGGGGTGATCAGCCCCAGCATTTT. It yields the protein CASSWGDQPQHF.

The V gene is TRBV6-8, the J gene TRBJ1-4; 7 nucleotides align to TRBD1. Germline CDR1 MNHGY, CDR2 SAAAGT. After removal of 5 bases from V and 8 bases from J, the junction contained 8 bases not matched to a gene. The CDR3 spans 14 residues. This chain's CDR3 is CASSPGTEGEKLFF. The CDR3 nucleotides read TGTGCCAGCAGTCCCGGGACAGAAGGCGAAAAACTGTTTTTT.